The 15 T cell receptor beta chains reported below all come from one sample, sequenced in a study of blood T cell repertoires in COVID-19 (TCRdb year 2020). Libraries were made using the immunoSEQ multiplex PCR assay. In its TCRdb copy, this immuneACCESS table keeps in-frame sequences only and misses some clones. Where compared with another copy, unresolved V genes explain less than half of these, and the others have no known cause. Across this sample there are about 53,000 clones, with roughly 77% seen only once. Of the sample, around 42% is held by the ten largest clones. The sequencing sample was made of peripheral blood. These receptors all stem from a man aged 65 to 79 with active or convalescent COVID-19.

The genes are TRBV15 and TRBJ1-5; no clear D. The CDR3 has 16 residues. Germline V CDR1 and CDR2: LNHNV, YYDKDF (reference sequence). Trimming pared 4 bases from V and 6 bases from J, leaving 19 bases between. The CDR3 region has the DNA TGTGCCACCAGCAAATCCCAACGTGGTCGGGGTCAGCCCCAGCATTTT. This gives the protein CATSKSQRGRGQPQHF.

The chain employs TRBV28 and TRBJ2-7; 7 bases are shared with TRBD1. Trimming took 2 bases from V and 2 from J; bases not matched to a gene: 6. The CDR3 is made up of 15 amino acids. Germline values: CDR1 MDHEN, CDR2 SYDVKM. CDR3 residues: CASSLQGTATYEQYF. CDR3 nucleotide sequence: TGTGCCAGCAGTTTACAGGGGACAGCCACCTACGAGCAGTACTTC.

The rearrangement uses TRBV27 and TRBJ2-1; 8 nucleotides line up with TRBD1. Germline V gene sequence: CDR1 MNHEY, CDR2 SMNVEV (reference sequence). This CDR3 is 18 amino acids long. J gave up 10 bases and V 2 bases, and 19 bases lay outside the gene matches. For the CDR3, the DNA is TGTGCCAGCAGTTTAAAGGGTCCAGGGGGCTATTGGCCCCAAGAGCAGTTCTTC. Translating it yields CASSLKGPGGYWPQEQFF.

This chain uses TRBV6-2 or TRBV6-3 with TRBJ2-7; TRBD2 agrees at 16 bases. Germline values: CDR1 MNHEY, CDR2 SVGEGT. This CDR3 region has 17 residues. The V gene end was trimmed by 4 bases and the J gene end by 5 bases; junction bases not matched to a gene: 8. CDR3 sequence: CASSSPPGLAGGNEQYF. The CDR3 DNA reads TGTGCCAGCAGTTCTCCACCGGGACTAGCGGGGGGGAACGAGCAGTACTTC.

The rearrangement links TRBV19 to TRBJ1-2, with D possibly being TRBD1 (6 bases). Trimming shortened V by 1 base and J by 8 bases, and 17 bases separated the two germline ends. Germline loops: CDR1 LNHDA, CDR2 SQIVND (reference sequence). The CDR3 totals 15 residues. The CDR3 sequence is CASSIAQQGPLGYTF. Written as DNA, the CDR3 is TGTGCCAGTAGTATAGCCCAACAGGGCCCCCTGGGCTACACCTTC.

J is TRBJ2-5 and V is TRBV7-3; 7 nucleotides match TRBD1. V lost 1 base, J lost 10 bases, and 3 bases stayed unmatched. This CDR3 is 12 amino acids long. Looked up from germline, CDR1 is SGHTA and CDR2 is FQGTGA. DNA of the CDR3: TGTGCCAGCAGCTTAAGAGGGGGCTTCCAGTACTTC. Protein sequence: CASSLRGGFQYF.

This clone was counted a few times. This rearrangement joins TRBV28 to TRBJ1-5; D perhaps matches TRBD1 (5 bases). V gave up 3 bases and J gave up 0 bases, with 15 bases separating them. This CDR3 region has 17 residues. Germline lookup yields CDR1 MDHEN and CDR2 SYDVKM. The CDR3 DNA reads as TGTGCCAGCAGTTTGTCGCAGGGAATCTATAGCAATCAGCCCCAGCATTTT. This encodes CASSLSQGIYSNQPQHF.

The chain employs TRBV11-1 and TRBJ1-2; TRBD1 matches at 9 bases. V lost 5 bases to trimming and J lost 4 bases; unmatched junction nucleotides: 8. This CDR3 has 15 residues. Germline V gene sequence: CDR1 SGHAT, CDR2 FQDESV (reference sequence). CDR3 residues: CASSASGQGPYGYTF. The CDR3 coding sequence is TGTGCCAGCAGCGCATCGGGACAGGGACCCTATGGCTACACCTTC.

The genes are TRBV7-9 and TRBJ2-3, with 7 bases that match TRBD2. The length of the CDR3 is 18 residues. The germline V gene encodes CDR1 SEHNR and CDR2 FQNEAQ (reference sequence). V was pared by 2 bases and J by 5 bases, with 16 bases of the junction left unmatched. CDR3 DNA sequence: TGTGCCAGCAGCTTACCTTTAAGGATTGCGGGAGTAGGAGATACGCAGTATTTT. Translated: CASSLPLRIAGVGDTQYF.

J is TRBJ1-6 and V is TRBV28; no clear D gene. Trimming shortened V by 7 bases and J by 0 bases, and 10 bases separated the two germline ends. The CDR3 sequence is 15 residues long. Germline V gene sequence: CDR1 MDHEN, CDR2 SYDVKM. The CDR3 coding sequence is TGTGCCAGCAAGAAGCGGAGCTCCTATAATTCACCCCTCCACTTT. It codes for CASKKRSSYNSPLHF. Variable domain in full (rest from reference TRBV28 and TRBJ1-6): DVKVTQSSRYLVKRTGEKVFLECVQDMDHENMFWYRQDPGLGLRLIYFSYDVKMKEKGDIPEGYSVSREKKERFSLILESASTNQTSMYLCASKKRSSYNSPLHFGNGTRLTVT.

This chain joins TRBV4-1 and TRBJ2-5; 13 bases line up with TRBD2. CDR1 and CDR2 from the germline V gene are MGHRA and YSYEKL. Trimming took 4 bases from V and 5 from J; bases not matched to a gene: 4. This CDR3 has 15 residues. CDR3 in DNA: TGCGCCAGCAGCCCCACTAGCGGGAGGGTCGAGACCCAGTACTTC. Amino acids: CASSPTSGRVETQYF.

J is TRBJ1-1 and V is TRBV4-3; TRBD1 matches at 7 bases. V dropped 3 bases and J dropped 0; count of bases not matched to a gene: 1. The CDR3 runs 14 residues. CDR1 is LGHNA, CDR2 YSLEER, per germline. The CDR3 reads CASSQTGLNTEAFF. Here the CDR3 DNA reads TGCGCCAGCAGCCAGACAGGGCTGAACACTGAAGCTTTCTTT.

The chain carries TRBV7-9 and TRBJ1-4, with 9 bases fitting TRBD1. Trimming took 5 bases from V and 6 from J; bases not matched to a gene: 7. CDR1 is SEHNR and CDR2 is FQNEAQ in the germline V gene (reference sequence). This CDR3 region has 15 residues. DNA for the CDR3: TGTGCCAGCAGCCCCGACAGGGGGAAGGATGAAAAACTGTTTTTT. Its translation is CASSPDRGKDEKLFF.

The chain employs TRBV9 and TRBJ1-3; 7 bases align to TRBD1. This CDR3 is built from 16 residues. Germline V lookup: CDR1 SGDLS, CDR2 YYNGEE. Unmatched junction bases numbered 7, after V lost 4 bases and J lost 0 bases. Here the CDR3 DNA reads TGTGCCAGCAGCTCTGGGACAGTCGACTCTGGAAACACCATATATTTT. Amino acid sequence: CASSSGTVDSGNTIYF.

The chain has TRBV30 and TRBJ2-7, with D perhaps TRBD1 (5 bases). CDR1 and CDR2 from the germline V gene are GTSNPN and SVGIG (reference sequence). The CDR3 extends over 16 amino acids. V was trimmed by 0 bases and J by 3 bases, leaving 18 bases between them. DNA of the CDR3: TGTGCCTGGAGTGTACTGGGTTGGGGCAATCTCTACGAGCAGTACTTC. Amino acids: CAWSVLGWGNLYEQYF. The full variable domain, with the rest looked up from reference TRBV30 and TRBJ2-7, is SQTIHQWPATLVQPVGSPLSLECTVEGTSNPNLYWYRQAAGRGLQLLFYSVGIGQISSEVPQNLSASRPQDRQFILSSKKLLLSDSGFYLCAWSVLGWGNLYEQYFGPGTRLTVT.